What follows is one T cell receptor beta chain and its context. Its target is not known. The sample comes from a study of early T cells in non-severe SARS-CoV-2 infection. Study details: Sequenced bulk RNA came from whole blood that was unsorted, and chains were unpaired.

Individual cDNA molecules were tagged with unique molecular identifiers, the study reported. MiXCR, applied by TCRdb to the 5' RACE reads, yields one record per CDR3 protein. The sample has tens of thousands of distinct CDR3 sequences; about a tenth are singletons. Study-level findings and limits: Lookups in VDJdb leaned toward anti-spike CD8 responses and missed private and CD4 specificities.

The CDR3 runs to 14 residues. Trimming pared 5 bases from V and 8 bases from J, leaving 18 bases between. CDR1 and CDR2 from the germline V gene are SEHNR and FQNEAQ (reference sequence). Source material: whole blood. This receptor was identified in an adult who was a healthcare worker with PCR-confirmed SARS-CoV-2 infection or an uninfected control (not recorded which). The chain recombines TRBV7-9 with TRBJ1-2, with D perhaps TRBD1 (6 bases). The DNA of the CDR3 is TGTGCCAGCAGCCGGGAGACAGGTTTGAAGGGCTACACCTTC. The encoded protein is CASSRETGLKGYTF. Using reference TRBV7-9 and TRBJ1-2 for the parts outside the CDR3, the full variable domain is DTGVSQNPRHKITKRGQNVTFRCDPISEHNRLYWYRQTLGQGPEFLTYFQNEAQLEKSRLLSDRFSAERPKGSFSTLEIQRTEQGDSAMYLCASSRETGLKGYTFGSGTRLTVV.